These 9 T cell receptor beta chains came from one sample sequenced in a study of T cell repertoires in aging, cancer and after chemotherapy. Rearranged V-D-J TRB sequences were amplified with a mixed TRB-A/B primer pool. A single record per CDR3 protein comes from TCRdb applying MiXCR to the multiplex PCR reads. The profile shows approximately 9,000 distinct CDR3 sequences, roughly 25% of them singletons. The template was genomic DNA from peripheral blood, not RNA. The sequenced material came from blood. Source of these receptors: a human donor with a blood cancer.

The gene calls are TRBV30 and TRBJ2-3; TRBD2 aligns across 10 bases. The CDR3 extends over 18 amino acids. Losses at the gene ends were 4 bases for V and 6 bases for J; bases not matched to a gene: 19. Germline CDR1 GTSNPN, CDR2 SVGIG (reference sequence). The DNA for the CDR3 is TGTGCCTGGACTCCGGGACTAGCGCCCAGCGGGGGGCCCGATACGCAGTATTTT. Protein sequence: CAWTPGLAPSGGPDTQYF.

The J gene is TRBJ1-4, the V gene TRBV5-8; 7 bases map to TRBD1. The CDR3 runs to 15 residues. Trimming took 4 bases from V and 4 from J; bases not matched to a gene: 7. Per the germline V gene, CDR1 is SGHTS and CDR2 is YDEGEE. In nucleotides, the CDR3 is TGTGCCAGCAGCCCGACAGGGAAGGGTAATGAAAAACTGTTTTTT. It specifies CASSPTGKGNEKLFF.

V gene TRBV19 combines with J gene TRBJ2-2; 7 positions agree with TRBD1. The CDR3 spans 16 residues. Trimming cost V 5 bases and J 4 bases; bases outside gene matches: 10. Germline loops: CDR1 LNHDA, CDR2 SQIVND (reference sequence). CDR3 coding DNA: TGTGCCAGTAGTGAATATCCGGGACAGCGCACCGGGGAGCTGTTTTTT. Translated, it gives CASSEYPGQRTGELFF.

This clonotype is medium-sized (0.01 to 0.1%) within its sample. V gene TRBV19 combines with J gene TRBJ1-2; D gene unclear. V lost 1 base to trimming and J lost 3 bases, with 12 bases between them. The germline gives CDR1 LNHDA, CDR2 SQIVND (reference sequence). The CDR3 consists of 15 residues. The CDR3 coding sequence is TGTGCCAGTAGTATAGCTTATTTCGAGGACTATGGCTACACCTTC. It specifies CASSIAYFEDYGYTF.

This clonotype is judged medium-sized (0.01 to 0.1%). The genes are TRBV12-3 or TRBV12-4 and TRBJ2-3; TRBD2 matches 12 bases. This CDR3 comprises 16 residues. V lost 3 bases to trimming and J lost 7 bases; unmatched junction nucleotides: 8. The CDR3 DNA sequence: TGTGCCAGCAGTTTGTATGCTAGCGGGGGGGCAAATACGCAGTATTTT. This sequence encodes CASSLYASGGANTQYF.

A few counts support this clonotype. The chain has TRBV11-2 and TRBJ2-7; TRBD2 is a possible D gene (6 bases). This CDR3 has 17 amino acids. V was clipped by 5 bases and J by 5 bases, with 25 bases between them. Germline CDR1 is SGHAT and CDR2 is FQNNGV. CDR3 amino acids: CASSRGHYRYGSNEQYF. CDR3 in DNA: TGTGCCAGCAGCCGCGGGCATTACAGGTACGGGAGCAACGAGCAGTACTTC.

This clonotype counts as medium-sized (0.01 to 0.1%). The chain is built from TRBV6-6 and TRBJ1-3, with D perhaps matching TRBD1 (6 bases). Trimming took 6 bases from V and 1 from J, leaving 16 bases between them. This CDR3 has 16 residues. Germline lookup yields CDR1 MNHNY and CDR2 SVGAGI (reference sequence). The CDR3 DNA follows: TGTGCCAGCAGACCCCCGCACAGGGCATCTGGAAACACCATATATTTT. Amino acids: CASRPPHRASGNTIYF.

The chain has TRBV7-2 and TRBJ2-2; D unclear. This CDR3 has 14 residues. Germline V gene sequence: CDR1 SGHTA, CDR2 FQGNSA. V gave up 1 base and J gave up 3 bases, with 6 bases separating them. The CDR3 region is CASSLGSHTGELFF. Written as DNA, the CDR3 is TGTGCCAGCAGCTTAGGGTCCCACACCGGGGAGCTGTTTTTT.

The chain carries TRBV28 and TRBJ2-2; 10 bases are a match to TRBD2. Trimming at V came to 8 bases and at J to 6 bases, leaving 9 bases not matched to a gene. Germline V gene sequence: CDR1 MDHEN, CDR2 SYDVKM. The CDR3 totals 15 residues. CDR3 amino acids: CASRYGTSVSGELFF. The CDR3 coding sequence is TGTGCCAGCCGGTACGGGACTAGCGTCTCCGGGGAGCTGTTTTTT.